This T cell receptor (beta chain) was sequenced for a study of somatic mutations in cytotoxic T cells in rheumatoid arthritis. Looking at the study overall: Certain V beta antibody-stained T-cell populations, V beta1+ cells sequenced for TCRB among them, were flow-sorted to nearly 100% purity. Regarding the study as a whole: Of the expanded CD8+ clones, the antigen targets were not known. Neither rheumatoid arthritis patients nor age-matched healthy controls had significantly different CD8+ T-cell clonality from the other group.

About this clone: The antigen is unknown.

The repertoire was sequenced with immunoSEQ multiplex PCR; TCRdb's copy has only in-frame clones and lacks some. The sample yields about 4,800 clones, more than 75% seen once. The CDR3 covers 16 residues. With 3 bases removed from V and 0 bases from J, the gap between germline ends came to 13 bases. CDR1 and CDR2 (germline): SGHAT, FQNNGV. This clonotype originated in a man between 35 and 55 years old with rheumatoid arthritis. The source material was CD8+ T cells sorted from blood, sampled at a follow-up visit. The V gene is TRBV11-2, the J gene TRBJ2-3; D is undetermined. The CDR3 reads CASSLKGIPSTDTQYF. Here the CDR3 DNA reads TGTGCCAGCAGCTTGAAAGGCATTCCTAGCACAGATACGCAGTATTTT.